Sequencing of this T cell receptor (beta chain) was carried out in a study of blood T cell repertoires in COVID-19. Study summary: The origin of the acute and convalescent COVID-19 samples was the United States, Italy and Spain. PBMCs, B-cell-depleted T cells, or T cells provided the cDNA or gDNA that made up the material.

Authors' processing steps: It was from reference gene primer amplification that nucleated cell counts were estimated. Clones were read by immunoSEQ multiplex PCR, and TCRdb kept only the in-frame ones, dropping some. V and J calls and clone size are given by that table; D and trimming were obtained from the DNA. This table has 270,000 or so clones, 82% appearing once. The CDR3 sequence is 13 residues long. Germline CDR1 and CDR2: GTSNPN and SVGIG (reference sequence). With 5 bases clipped from V and 4 bases from J, the junction kept 6 bases outside the gene matches. The chain uses TRBV30 and TRBJ2-7, with TRBD1 matching 9 bases. This TCR came from a woman aged 18-29 years with acute or convalescent COVID-19. The sample consisted of peripheral blood. In DNA, the CDR3 is TGTGCCTGGGGCGGGACAGGGTGGTACGAGCAGTACTTC. Translating it yields CAWGGTGWYEQYF.